This T cell receptor beta chain derives from a study of blood T cell repertoires in COVID-19. Turning to the study itself: The study drew acute and convalescent COVID-19 samples from the United States, Italy and Spain. PBMCs, B-cell-depleted T cells, or T cells were the source of the cDNA or gDNA that made up the material.

Original data processing: Reference gene primers were amplified, and this amplification served to estimate nucleated cell counts. TCRdb's table, derived via immunoSEQ multiplex PCR, lists solely in-frame clones and lacks some. V and J calls and clone size follow that table, whereas D and trimming were derived from the DNA. The sample yields about 77,000 clones, less than 85% seen once. The germline gives CDR1 KGHDR, CDR2 SFDVKD. The CDR3 is 15 amino acids. Trimming pared 3 bases from V and 4 bases from J, leaving 14 bases between. The source material was peripheral blood. The chain is built from TRBV24-1 and TRBJ1-1; possible D gene TRBD1, 5 bases. The receptor's source is a woman in her 70s with acute or convalescent COVID-19. CDR3 in amino acids: CATSDPTSGATEAFF. CDR3 in DNA: TGTGCCACCAGTGATCCAACGTCTGGGGCCACTGAAGCTTTCTTT.